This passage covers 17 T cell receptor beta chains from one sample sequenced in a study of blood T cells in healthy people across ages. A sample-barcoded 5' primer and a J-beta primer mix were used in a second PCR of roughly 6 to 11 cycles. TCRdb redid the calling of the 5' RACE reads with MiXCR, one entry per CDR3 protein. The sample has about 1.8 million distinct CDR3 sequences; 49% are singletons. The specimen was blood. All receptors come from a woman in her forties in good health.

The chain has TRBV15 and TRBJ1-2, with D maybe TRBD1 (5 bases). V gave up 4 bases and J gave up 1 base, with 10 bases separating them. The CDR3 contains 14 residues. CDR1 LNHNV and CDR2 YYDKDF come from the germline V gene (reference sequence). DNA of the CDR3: TGTGCCACCAGCAAGGACACCCTTAACTATGGCTACACCTTC. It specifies CATSKDTLNYGYTF.

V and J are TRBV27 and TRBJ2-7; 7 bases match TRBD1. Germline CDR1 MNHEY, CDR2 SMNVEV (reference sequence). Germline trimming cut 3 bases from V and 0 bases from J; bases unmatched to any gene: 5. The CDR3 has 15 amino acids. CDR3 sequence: CASSFTGTASYEQYF. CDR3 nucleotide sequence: TGTGCCAGCAGTTTTACCGGGACAGCCTCCTACGAGCAGTACTTC.

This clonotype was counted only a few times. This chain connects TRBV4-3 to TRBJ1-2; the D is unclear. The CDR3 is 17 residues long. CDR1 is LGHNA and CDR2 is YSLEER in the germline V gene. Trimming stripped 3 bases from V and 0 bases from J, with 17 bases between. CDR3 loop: CASSQGSGGTTNYGYTF. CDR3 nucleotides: TGCGCCAGCAGCCAGGGGTCAGGCGGCACCACTAACTATGGCTACACCTTC.

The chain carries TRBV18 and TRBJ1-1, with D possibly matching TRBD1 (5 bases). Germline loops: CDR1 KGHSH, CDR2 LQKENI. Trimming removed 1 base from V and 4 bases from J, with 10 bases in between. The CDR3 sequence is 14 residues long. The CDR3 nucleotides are TGTGCCAGCTCACCACGGGACGTGCGCACTGAAGCTTTCTTT. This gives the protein CASSPRDVRTEAFF. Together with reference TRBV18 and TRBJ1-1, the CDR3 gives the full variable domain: NAGVMQNPRHLVRRRGQEARLRCSPMKGHSHVYWYRQLPEEGLKFMVYLQKENIIDESGMPKERFSAEFPKEGPSILRIQQVVRGDSAAYFCASSPRDVRTEAFFGQGTRLTVV.

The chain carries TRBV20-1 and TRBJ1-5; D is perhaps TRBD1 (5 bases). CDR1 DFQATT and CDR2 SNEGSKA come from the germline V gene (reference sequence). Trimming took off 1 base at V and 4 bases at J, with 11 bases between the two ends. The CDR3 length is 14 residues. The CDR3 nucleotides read TGCAGTGCTAGAGGACAGAACTTAAATCAGCCCCAGCATTTT. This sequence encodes CSARGQNLNQPQHF.

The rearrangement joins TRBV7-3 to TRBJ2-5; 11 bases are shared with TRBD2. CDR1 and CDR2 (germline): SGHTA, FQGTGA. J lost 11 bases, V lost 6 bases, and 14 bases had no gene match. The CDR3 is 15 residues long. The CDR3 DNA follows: TGTGCCAGCAGTAGGGCTAGCGGGGGGTACAATGAGCAGTACTTC. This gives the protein CASSRASGGYNEQYF.

The CDR3 nucleotides are TGTGCCAGCAGTTTGAGTCAGGGTCTAGGGGGGAACATTCAGTACTTC. Translating gives CASSLSQGLGGNIQYF. The chain links TRBV27 to TRBJ2-5, with D possibly called TRBD1 or TRBD2 (6 bases each). The J call may not be correct, given that the DNA end is closer to TRBJ2-4. The CDR3 length is 16 residues. The germline V gene has CDR1 MNHEY and CDR2 SMNVEV (reference sequence).

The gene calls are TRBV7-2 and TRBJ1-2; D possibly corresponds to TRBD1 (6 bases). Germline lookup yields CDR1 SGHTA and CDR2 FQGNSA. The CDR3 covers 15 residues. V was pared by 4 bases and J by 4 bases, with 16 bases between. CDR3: CASSSPTRTAYGYTF. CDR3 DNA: TGTGCCAGCAGCTCCCCTACAAGGACAGCCTATGGCTACACCTTC.

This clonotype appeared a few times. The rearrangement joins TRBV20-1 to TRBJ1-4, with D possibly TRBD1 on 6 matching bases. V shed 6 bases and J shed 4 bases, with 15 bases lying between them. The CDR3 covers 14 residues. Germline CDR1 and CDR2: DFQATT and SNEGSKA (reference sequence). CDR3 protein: CSASDSPDNEKLFF. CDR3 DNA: TGCAGTGCCTCGGACAGCCCGGATAATGAAAAACTGTTTTTT.

The CDR3 bases are TGTGCCAGCAAAAATAGCGGGGTGAACACAGATACGCAGTATTTT. Its translation is CASKNSGVNTDTQYF. The chain carries TRBV27 and TRBJ2-3; 8 bases align to TRBD2. Germline trimming cut 7 bases from V and 2 bases from J; bases unmatched to any gene: 8. CDR3 length equals 15 residues. The germline V gene has CDR1 MNHEY and CDR2 SMNVEV (reference sequence).

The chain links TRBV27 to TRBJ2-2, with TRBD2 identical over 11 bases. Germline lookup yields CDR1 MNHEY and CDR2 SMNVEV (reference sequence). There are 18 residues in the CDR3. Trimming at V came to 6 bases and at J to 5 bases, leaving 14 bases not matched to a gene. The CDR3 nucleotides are TGTGCCAGCAGCTACCGACTAGCGGGGCATCCGGGAACCGGGGAGCTGTTTTTT. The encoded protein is CASSYRLAGHPGTGELFF.

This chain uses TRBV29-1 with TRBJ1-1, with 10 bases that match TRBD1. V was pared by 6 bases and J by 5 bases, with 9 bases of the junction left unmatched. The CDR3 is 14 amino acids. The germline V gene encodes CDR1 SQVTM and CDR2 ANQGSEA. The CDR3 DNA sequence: TGCAGCGTGGGGACAGGGGAAGTCGGGACTGAAGCTTTCTTT. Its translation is CSVGTGEVGTEAFF.

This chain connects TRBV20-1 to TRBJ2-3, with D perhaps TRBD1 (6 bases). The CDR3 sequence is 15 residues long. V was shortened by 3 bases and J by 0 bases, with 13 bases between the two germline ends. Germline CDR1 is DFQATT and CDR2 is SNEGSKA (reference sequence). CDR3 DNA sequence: TGCAGTGCTAGTCGGGCAGGGGCTAGCACAGATACGCAGTATTTT. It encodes CSASRAGASTDTQYF.

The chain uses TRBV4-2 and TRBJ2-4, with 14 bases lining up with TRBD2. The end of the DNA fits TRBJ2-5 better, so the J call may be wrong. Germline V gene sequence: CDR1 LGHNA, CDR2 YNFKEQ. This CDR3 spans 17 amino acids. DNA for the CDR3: TGTGCCAGCAGCCACCGACTAGCGGGGGGGCCAGAAGAGACCCAGTACTTC. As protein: CASSHRLAGGPEETQYF.

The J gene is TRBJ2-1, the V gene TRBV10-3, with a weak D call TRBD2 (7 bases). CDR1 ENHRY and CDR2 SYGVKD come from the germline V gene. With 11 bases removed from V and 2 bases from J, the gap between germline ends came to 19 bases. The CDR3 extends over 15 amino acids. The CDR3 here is CASKGGGDAYNEQFF. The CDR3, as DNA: TGTGCCTCCAAAGGGGGGGGGGACGCCTACAATGAGCAGTTCTTC.

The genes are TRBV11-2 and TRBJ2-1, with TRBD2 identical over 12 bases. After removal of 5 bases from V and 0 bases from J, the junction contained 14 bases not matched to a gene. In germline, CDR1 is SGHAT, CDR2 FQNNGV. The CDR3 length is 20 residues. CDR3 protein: CASSPGPTSGGLSSYNEQFF. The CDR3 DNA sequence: TGTGCCAGCAGCCCCGGCCCCACTAGCGGGGGGCTTAGCTCCTACAATGAGCAGTTCTTC.

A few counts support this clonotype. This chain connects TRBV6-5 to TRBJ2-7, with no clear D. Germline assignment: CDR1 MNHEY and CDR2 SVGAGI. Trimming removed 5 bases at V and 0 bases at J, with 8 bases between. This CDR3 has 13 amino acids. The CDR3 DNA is TGTGCCAGCAGTCCGTTCGACTCCTACGAGCAGTACTTC. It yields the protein CASSPFDSYEQYF.